This TCR beta chain is from a study of graft-versus-host responses after intestinal transplantation listed by TCRdb under 2021. At the level of the whole study: The transplants that recipients got were multivisceral, liver-intestinal, or isolated intestinal. Anti-thymocyte globulin induction was given to all recipients, followed by maintenance tacrolimus and steroids for two to four years. Graft-versus-host and host-versus-graft alloreactive T cell clones were tracked in the graft, circulation and bone marrow after intestinal transplantation using bulk TCR-beta CDR3 sequencing. To identify alloreactive clones, pre-transplant mixed lymphocyte reaction products were sequenced and then compared with unstimulated pre-transplant donor and recipient T cells. The cohort enrolled some 23 intestinal transplant recipients, one of whom was a retransplant, and a few patients without pretransplant specimens were excluded. A peak of at least 4% donor T cells among recipient peripheral blood mononuclear cells was the definition used for donor T cell macrochimerism. Rather than being sequenced by the commercial service, samples from a few later patients were sequenced in-house on an Illumina MiSeq and processed with MiXCR.

In the first month after transplant, blood samples were collected up to 4 times, and after that at least monthly when available. Details on this clone: Its specific antigen is unknown. The sample holds no much larger clone one base away, and base qualities are not on file.

Libraries were made using the immunoSEQ multiplex PCR assay. High-throughput TCR-beta CDR3 sequencing of genomic DNA from most patients was performed by Adaptive Biotechnologies. Turning to the authors' computational methods: TCR sequencing data for some 19 patients were retrieved from Adaptive's ImmunoSEQ software; three other patients were processed with MiXCR and VDJtools. CDR3 nucleotide sequences shared by donor and recipient were removed because the origin of these sequences could not be assigned. To count as alloreactive, a clone needed at least 2-fold expansion over unstimulated cells and a minimum CFSE-low frequency of 0.002% (template counts) or 0.001% (read counts). Clones detected in sequenced pre-transplant spleen, lymph node, or MLR CFSE-low populations of the donor or recipient were defined as mappable. Cumulative frequency of alloreactive clones was calculated as a percentage of all sequences weighted by copy number. TCRdb provides this immuneACCESS table in a form limited to in-frame rearrangements. Some clones are lacking; in checked studies, under half of them reflect an unresolved V gene, and why the rest are absent is not known. The DNA gave D and trimming, while V, J and clone size come from that table. The sample table contains about 24,000 clones; only one count was recorded for approximately 85% of them. Clones ranked in the top ten supply over 0.85% of the sample.

The CDR3 covers 18 residues, taking in both the cysteine and the phenylalanine. CDR3 DNA is the only sequence kept; it has 54 bases, read in frame from the first base. Results and caveats for the whole study, not just this receptor: Early after transplant, declines in HvG clones were associated with peak levels of circulating GvH clones. Conclusions were limited by the relatively low number and heterogeneity of intestinal transplant patients. In the allografts of patients with donor T cell macrochimerism, GvH to HvG T cell clonal ratios were high. GvH clones were detected in recipient bone marrow, and some of these GvH clones were observed earlier in ileal mucosa or blood, consistent with an intestinal mucosal origin.

The V gene is TRBV21-1 and the J gene is TRBJ1-5; whether TRBD1, the table's D call, matches the DNA was not checked. TRBV21-1 is termed a pseudogene. The sequence was collected from a human patient who received an intestinal transplant, so some T cells may come from the graft donor. The sequenced sample was PBMCs, obtained approximately 450 days after intestinal transplant. The CDR3 in this case is CASSYFHPWDSGNQPQHF. The nucleotide sequence is TGTGCCAGCAGCTACTTTCACCCCTGGGACAGTGGAAATCAGCCCCAGCATTTT.